A single sample is the source of the 30 T cell receptor beta chains below, sequenced in a study of T cell responses to AZD1222 COVID-19 vaccine. Some clones are missing from TCRdb's copy, which holds only in-frame ones; the method was immunoSEQ multiplex PCR. The data contain 94,000 or so clones, around 89% of them seen just once; the ten biggest clones take up under 2%. The sample in question was peripheral blood, obtained on day 0 of AZD1222 vaccination. These receptors originate from an adult in good health.

CDR3 sequence: CASTRDNDYGYTF. Here the CDR3 DNA reads TGTGCCAGCACTAGGGACAACGACTATGGCTACACCTTC. The rearrangement links TRBV6-5 to TRBJ1-2, with D perhaps matching TRBD1 (6 bases). This CDR3 has 13 residues. V lost 7 bases and J 3 bases, leaving 12 bases between the germline ends. Germline V gene lookup returns CDR1 MNHEY and CDR2 SVGAGI.

This chain joins TRBV20-1 and TRBJ2-1, with unresolved D. Trimming took off 3 bases at V and 3 bases at J, with 9 bases between the two ends. Germline V CDR1 and CDR2: DFQATT, SNEGSKA (reference sequence). The CDR3 spans 13 residues. CDR3 sequence reads: CSASRASYNEQFF. CDR3 sequence (DNA): TGCAGTGCTAGTAGGGCCAGCTACAATGAGCAGTTCTTC.

The rearrangement uses TRBV28 and TRBJ1-3; tentatively, D is TRBD1 (6 bases). V was shortened by 5 bases and J by 3 bases, with 8 bases between the two germline ends. The CDR3 consists of 13 residues. Germline lookup yields CDR1 MDHEN and CDR2 SYDVKM. The CDR3 nucleotides are TGTGCCAGCAGTCAGGGGTTTGGAAACACCATATATTTT. It specifies CASSQGFGNTIYF.

The chain links TRBV4-3 to TRBJ1-2; D is uncertain. The CDR3 is 13 amino acids. Looked up from germline, CDR1 is LGHNA and CDR2 is YSLEER. Trimming pared 1 base from V and 6 bases from J, leaving 9 bases between. CDR3 sequence reads: CASSQGGGDGYTF. For the CDR3, the DNA is TGCGCCAGCAGCCAAGGAGGCGGGGATGGCTACACCTTC.

The rearrangement links TRBV5-1 to TRBJ2-3; 7 bases agree with TRBD1. Germline CDR1 is SGHRS and CDR2 is YFSETQ. With V trimmed by 9 bases and J by 8 bases, 15 bases remained unmatched. The CDR3 extends over 14 amino acids. The CDR3 sequence is CATRGEQGPGTQYF. Here the CDR3 DNA reads TGCGCCACCAGAGGAGAACAGGGGCCCGGTACGCAGTATTTT.

This clone was seen only once. The J gene is TRBJ2-5, the V gene TRBV3-1 (or the pseudogene TRBV3-2), with 8 positions matching TRBD2. The J segment lost 9 bases and the V segment lost 1 base, leaving 13 bases of the junction unmatched. The CDR3 is 16 amino acids. From germline, CDR1 is LGHDT and CDR2 YNNKEL (reference sequence). The CDR3 bases are TGTGCCAGCAGCCAAGCCGCCGGGGGCAGCGGGGGTCCCCAGTACTTC. It translates to CASSQAAGGSGGPQYF.

The chain links TRBV6-5 to TRBJ2-3; a possible D gene is TRBD1 (5 bases). The germline V gene encodes CDR1 MNHEY and CDR2 SVGAGI. Trimming took off 7 bases at V and 0 bases at J, with 5 bases between the two ends. This CDR3 comprises 12 residues. The CDR3 DNA reads as TGTGCCAGCAAGGGGAGCACAGATACGCAGTATTTT. Residues: CASKGSTDTQYF.

This clone showed up just once. J is TRBJ2-7 and V is TRBV6-6; D is unclear. The CDR3 spans 13 residues. CDR1 and CDR2 (germline): MNHNY, SVGAGI (reference sequence). Trimming left V 4 bases short and J 6 bases short, with 13 bases between. CDR3: CASSSDPVAEQYF. The CDR3 nucleotides are TGTGCCAGCAGTTCCGATCCCGTCGCCGAGCAGTACTTC.

Note on this clone: The sample has other DNA sequences that encode this CDR3 too. The CDR3 reads CASSIGSQETQYF. CDR3 bases: TGTGCCAGTAGTATAGGTTCCCAAGAGACCCAGTACTTC. The J gene is TRBJ2-5, the V gene TRBV19; D gene uncertain. This CDR3 is 13 amino acids long. CDR1 is LNHDA, CDR2 SQIVND, per germline (reference sequence). Between the trimmed V and J ends, which lost 1 base and 1 base, there was a span of 4 bases.

V usage is TRBV27 and J usage is TRBJ2-2, with D hard to call. V was trimmed by 6 bases and J by 4 bases, leaving 18 bases between them. CDR3 length: 16 amino acids. Germline CDR1 MNHEY, CDR2 SMNVEV (reference sequence). The CDR3 spells CASSLTYMGSTGELFF. The CDR3 DNA sequence: TGTGCCAGCAGCCTTACCTACATGGGTAGCACCGGGGAGCTGTTTTTT.

In regard to this clone: The sample holds other DNA sequences that translate to the same CDR3. The chain couples TRBV7-2 to TRBJ1-1; D is undetermined. The length of the CDR3 is 13 residues. The germline V gene encodes CDR1 SGHTA and CDR2 FQGNSA. The V end lost 2 bases, the J end lost 1 base, and 5 bases lay between the germline ends. The CDR3 DNA is TGTGCCAGCAGCTTAACAGAGAACACTGAAGCTTTCTTT. Translation: CASSLTENTEAFF.

This clone is a singleton in its sample. At one end, the junction sequence differs from germline, possibly due to a read error. The rearrangement joins TRBV6-5 to TRBJ1-3; 8 bases match TRBD1. The CDR3 contains 16 residues. CDR1 and CDR2 (germline): MNHEY, SVGAGI. CDR3 sequence reads: CASSHSTGDGGNTIYF. The CDR3 region has the DNA TGTGCCAGCAGTCACTCGACAGGGGACGGCGGAAACACCATATATTTT.

The V and J genes are TRBV7-9 and TRBJ1-2, with D unresolved. V was trimmed by 0 bases and J by 6 bases, leaving 8 bases between them. The CDR3 length is 13 residues. CDR1 and CDR2 from the germline V gene are SEHNR and FQNEAQ (reference sequence). CDR3 protein: CASSLAVTDGYTF. CDR3 DNA sequence: TGTGCCAGCAGCTTAGCGGTCACGGATGGCTACACCTTC.

The genes are TRBV7-4 and TRBJ2-7, with 7 bases lining up with TRBD1. V shed 5 bases and J 0 bases; nucleotides not matched to a gene: 7. The germline V gene encodes CDR1 SGHVT and CDR2 SQSDAQ. The CDR3 covers 15 residues. CDR3 nucleotide sequence: TGTGCCAGCAGCCTAAGGGGGACAGCCTCCTACGAGCAGTACTTC. It encodes CASSLRGTASYEQYF.

The chain combines TRBV5-4 with TRBJ1-2, with 7 bases that match TRBD1. Germline-derived CDR1 and CDR2 are SGHNT and YYREEE (reference sequence). The V and J ends lost 4 bases and 4 bases, in that order; junction bases with no gene match: 4. The length of the CDR3 is 13 residues. In DNA form, the CDR3 reads TGTGCCAGCAGCCCGGACAGGTCCTATGGCTACACCTTC. Translated, it gives CASSPDRSYGYTF.

This clone was counted a single time. This chain uses TRBV5-1 with TRBJ1-1; 9 bases align to TRBD1. Trimming took 0 bases from V and 5 from J; bases not matched to a gene: 11. The CDR3 is made up of 17 amino acids. Germline V gene sequence: CDR1 SGHRS, CDR2 YFSETQ. DNA for the CDR3: TGCGCCAGCAGCTTGGGAGGGGGAACAGGGGGCGAGACTGAAGCTTTCTTT. Translating gives CASSLGGGTGGETEAFF.

The V gene is TRBV6-5, the J gene TRBJ2-7, with D perhaps TRBD1 (6 bases). Germline CDR1 is MNHEY and CDR2 is SVGAGI. The CDR3 is 14 amino acids. V was cut by 2 bases and J by 3 bases, with 11 bases left in between. The CDR3: CASSYGRGDYEQYF. CDR3 bases: TGTGCCAGCAGTTACGGCAGGGGAGACTACGAGCAGTACTTC.

The J gene is TRBJ2-2, the V gene TRBV5-1, with 9 bases lining up with TRBD1. V shed 0 bases, J shed 5 bases, and the junction held 5 bases outside the gene matches. Germline V gene sequence: CDR1 SGHRS, CDR2 YFSETQ. There are 16 residues in the CDR3. CDR3 in amino acids: CASSLEGTGWTGELFF. CDR3 nucleotides: TGCGCCAGCAGCTTGGAAGGGACAGGGTGGACCGGGGAGCTGTTTTTT.

This clone appeared once. The rearrangement uses TRBV5-8 and TRBJ1-5, with D possibly being TRBD1 (5 bases). This CDR3 has 16 residues. The V end lost 0 bases, the J end lost 0 bases, and 10 bases lay between the germline ends. From germline, CDR1 is SGHTS and CDR2 YDEGEE. Written as DNA, the CDR3 is TGTGCCAGCAGCTTGGCTCCAGGGTATAGCAATCAGCCCCAGCATTTT. Its protein product is CASSLAPGYSNQPQHF.

This clone was observed a handful of times. V gene TRBV28 combines with J gene TRBJ1-1, with 10 nucleotides matching TRBD1. V lost 5 bases and J lost 5; bases outside the gene matches: 5. This CDR3 is 14 amino acids long. Germline V gene sequence: CDR1 MDHEN, CDR2 SYDVKM. CDR3 residues: CASSRQGARTEAFF. The CDR3 nucleotides are TGTGCCAGCAGTCGACAGGGGGCGCGGACTGAAGCTTTCTTT.

The chain employs TRBV19 and TRBJ1-5; no definite D call. Germline V gene lookup returns CDR1 LNHDA and CDR2 SQIVND (reference sequence). The V gene lost 6 bases and the J gene lost 0 bases, with 18 bases spanning the gap. The CDR3 runs 17 residues. Here the CDR3 reads CASRAPFPDYSNQPQHF. The CDR3 nucleotides read TGTGCCAGTAGGGCCCCATTCCCGGACTATAGCAATCAGCCCCAGCATTTT.

This clone has a single count. The V call is TRBV28, the J call TRBJ2-2; 8 bases are shared with TRBD1. This CDR3 spans 14 amino acids. V shed 5 bases, J shed 4 bases, and the junction held 3 bases outside the gene matches. Germline-derived CDR1 and CDR2 are MDHEN and SYDVKM. The CDR3 DNA is TGTGCCAGCAGTATTGACAGGGGCACCGGGGAGCTGTTTTTT. Amino acids: CASSIDRGTGELFF.

CDR3: CASSILDRSTGELFF. CDR3 nucleotide sequence: TGTGCCAGTAGTATACTCGACAGATCCACCGGGGAGCTGTTTTTT. The V gene is TRBV19, the J gene TRBJ2-2; a possible D gene is TRBD1 (5 bases). The germline gives CDR1 LNHDA, CDR2 SQIVND (reference sequence). V was cut by 2 bases and J by 4 bases, with 11 bases left in between. The CDR3 totals 15 residues.

The rearrangement joins TRBV27 to TRBJ2-5; D is possibly TRBD1 (5 bases). The germline V gene has CDR1 MNHEY and CDR2 SMNVEV (reference sequence). Trimming took off 3 bases at V and 5 bases at J, with 13 bases between the two ends. CDR3 size: 14 residues. The CDR3 loop is CASSFLGPGETQYF. The CDR3 DNA reads as TGTGCCAGCAGTTTTTTGGGGCCTGGGGAGACCCAGTACTTC.

The chain couples TRBV18 to TRBJ1-2, with D tentatively TRBD1 (5 bases). Looked up from germline, CDR1 is KGHSH and CDR2 is LQKENI. V was trimmed by 2 bases and J by 2 bases, leaving 15 bases between them. The CDR3 contains 16 residues. In DNA, the CDR3 is TGTGCCAGCTCACCAACGGGGGGGATTTTAAACTATGGCTACACCTTC. The encoded protein is CASSPTGGILNYGYTF.

V usage is TRBV7-3 and J usage is TRBJ2-3; TRBD1 or TRBD2 may be the D gene (6 bases each). V lost 4 bases to trimming and J lost 4 bases, with 9 bases between them. CDR1 is SGHTA and CDR2 is FQGTGA in the germline V gene. The length of the CDR3 is 13 residues. CDR3: CASSSGGPDTQYF. CDR3 DNA: TGTGCCAGCAGCTCCGGGGGCCCAGATACGCAGTATTTT. Combining the CDR3 with reference TRBV7-3 and TRBJ2-3 gives the whole variable domain GAGVSQTPSNKVTEKGKYVELRCDPISGHTALYWYRQSLGQGPEFLIYFQGTGAADDSGLPNDRFFAVRPEGSVSTLKIQRTERGDSAVYLCASSSGGPDTQYFGPGTRLTVL.

The rearrangement links TRBV10-3 to TRBJ2-1, with 7 bases matching TRBD1. The germline gives CDR1 ENHRY, CDR2 SYGVKD. This CDR3 has 14 amino acids. J lost 6 bases, V lost 0 bases, and 2 bases had no gene match. The CDR3 here is CAISESTGTNEQFF. The CDR3 DNA follows: TGTGCCATCAGTGAGTCGACAGGGACCAATGAGCAGTTCTTC.

This chain links TRBV30 with TRBJ1-6, with D maybe TRBD1 (5 bases). Trimming left V 5 bases short and J 9 bases short, with 17 bases between. The germline CDR1 and CDR2 sequences are GTSNPN and SVGIG (reference sequence). The CDR3 has 14 amino acids. The CDR3 DNA sequence: TGTGCCTGGTCGATAGGAGGGACTAGTTCACCCCTCCACTTT. Residues: CAWSIGGTSSPLHF.

The J gene is TRBJ1-1, the V gene TRBV20-1; D is possibly TRBD1 (5 bases). The CDR3 has 11 amino acids. Germline lookup yields CDR1 DFQATT and CDR2 SNEGSKA (reference sequence). With 3 bases removed from V and 10 bases from J, the gap between germline ends came to 12 bases. The CDR3 nucleotides are TGCAGTGCTAGCGAGGTAAGGGGAGCTTTCTTT. This translates into CSASEVRGAFF.

The rearrangement links TRBV4-3 to TRBJ1-4; tentatively, D is TRBD1 (5 bases). Germline V gives CDR1 LGHNA, CDR2 YSLEER. V lost 4 bases to trimming and J lost 8 bases, with 14 bases between them. The CDR3 consists of 14 residues. The CDR3: CASSPEPGREKLFF. The CDR3 nucleotides are TGCGCCAGCAGCCCCGAGCCAGGGCGCGAAAAACTGTTTTTT.